The 10 T cell receptor beta chains presented below share a single source sample, sequenced in a study of T cells in women clearing cervical HPV infection (dated by TCRdb to 2017 to 2018). The library was built by means of the immunoSEQ multiplex PCR assay. Drawn from immuneACCESS, this table holds only the in-frame rearrangements with V and J called that TCRdb kept. Clones are partly lost; checked studies trace under half to an unresolved V gene and leave the rest unexplained. The sample has roughly 20,000 clones on record. The ten biggest clones cover approximately 5.4% of the sample. The sample was blood buffy coat. The receptors were sampled from a woman between 18 and 75 years old with a cervical HPV16 infection that either progressed to CIN3+ or cleared (not recorded which).

The CDR3 bases that were read are TGTGCCAGCAGCACTACAAGGCCCCTGGTCCCCAATGAG. Translation: CASSTTRPLVPNE. Given in full, the CDR3 is CASSTTRPLVPNEQFF. V gene TRBV7-6 combines with J gene TRBJ2-1; D remains unclear. The sequence runs out 3 residues before the end of the CDR3; the remainder is reconstructed from the germline J gene. CDR3 length: 16 residues. Deletions cut 5 bases from V and 6 bases from J, with 20 bases between. Germline V gene sequence: CDR1 SGHVS, CDR2 FNYEAQ.

Concerning this clone itself: The read ends 3 residues shy of where the CDR3 ends; the end is completed using the germline J gene. The rearrangement joins TRBV19 to TRBJ2-2; 7 bases line up with TRBD2. The V gene's germline CDR1 is LNHDA and CDR2 SQIVND (reference sequence). The CDR3 loop spans 14 amino acids. V trimming: 5 bases; J trimming: 7 bases; junction bases outside the gene matches: 7. CDR3 protein: CASSLWGGDGELFF. The sequenced CDR3 bases are TGTGCCAGTAGTCTCTGGGGGGGAGACGGGGAG. The full variable domain, completed using reference TRBV19 and TRBJ2-2, is DGGITQSPKYLFRKEGQNVTLSCEQNLNHDAMYWYRQDPGQGLRLIYYSQIVNDFQKGDIAEGYSVSREKKESFPLTVTSAQKNPTAFYLCASSLWGGDGELFFGEGSRLTVL.

Concerning this clone: Read sequence stops 3 residues before the CDR3 end, and the germline J gene provides the missing end. The V gene is TRBV20-1, the J gene TRBJ1-1; maybe TRBD1 (5 bases). Trimming cost V 0 bases and J 4 bases, with 15 bases left between them. Germline lookup yields CDR1 DFQATT and CDR2 SNEGSKA (reference sequence). The CDR3 is made up of 15 amino acids. The sequenced CDR3 bases are TGCAGTGCTAGAGATTGGGGCCAGGGTGTCACTGAA. It specifies CSARDWGQGVTE. The full CDR3 sequence reads CSARDWGQGVTEAFF.

On this clone itself: The read ends 3 residues early relative to the CDR3; the germline J gene fills the gap. The V call is TRBV18, the J call TRBJ2-3; 8 positions match TRBD2. The CDR3 extends over 18 amino acids. CDR1 is KGHSH, CDR2 LQKENI, per germline. The CDR3 spells CASSIKGLAGRYKETQYF. Incomplete CDR3 DNA: TGTGCCAGCTCGATCAAGGGGCTAGCGGGCCGATATAAAGAGACG.

About this clone itself: The read ends 3 residues shy of where the CDR3 ends; the end is completed using the germline J gene. This chain joins TRBV6-2 or TRBV6-3 and TRBJ1-2; 8 bases map to TRBD1. The CDR3 covers 16 residues. Germline V gene lookup returns CDR1 MNHEY and CDR2 SVGEGT. CDR3 region: CASSRGLRRIQETYTF. The sequenced CDR3 bases are TGTGCCAGCAGCAGGGGGCTGCGGCGAATACAAGAGACC.

Regarding this clone: With the read ending 3 residues before the CDR3 end, the germline J gene is used to fill in that end. The rearrangement joins TRBV6-4 to TRBJ2-1; the D gene is possibly TRBD1 (6 bases). The germline V gene has CDR1 MRHNA and CDR2 SNTAGT. This CDR3 contains 15 residues. V shed 0 bases and J shed 8 bases, with 14 bases lying between them. CDR3 DNA (partial): TGTGCCAGCAGTGACTCGTCAGGGGCTTGGCATGAG. It is translated as CASSDSSGAWHE. The whole CDR3 is CASSDSSGAWHEQFF.

A remark on this clone: Sequencing ends 3 residues short of the CDR3 end; the germline J gene provides the rest. V and J are TRBV18 and TRBJ2-7; TRBD1 matches 7 bases. Germline V gene data show CDR1 as KGHSH and CDR2 as LQKENI. V lost 2 bases, J lost 2 bases, and 6 bases stayed unmatched. The CDR3 is 15 residues long. The CDR3 is CASSPETGIPYEQYF. CDR3 bases read: TGTGCCAGCTCACCAGAGACAGGGATCCCCTACGAG.

Notes on this clone: The CDR3 extends 3 residues past the end of the read, so its final part is completed from the germline J gene. The rearrangement links TRBV19 to TRBJ2-7; D tentatively reads TRBD1 or TRBD2 (5 bases each). V dropped 5 bases and J dropped 5 bases, with 13 bases sitting between them. This CDR3 is built from 13 residues. Germline loops: CDR1 LNHDA, CDR2 SQIVND (reference sequence). The part of the CDR3 DNA that was read is TGTGCCAGTAGTTGGGGAGAGGGGAACGAG. This codes for CASSWGEGNE. The whole CDR3 sequence reads CASSWGEGNEQYF.

In regard to this clone: The sequenced fragment ends 3 residues before the CDR3 boundary, so the rest is inferred from the germline J gene. V is TRBV19 and J is TRBJ1-2, with 9 bases matching TRBD1. There are 14 residues in the CDR3. Germline values: CDR1 LNHDA, CDR2 SQIVND (reference sequence). V was clipped by 6 bases and J by 4 bases; unmatched bases: 6. The sequenced part of the CDR3 DNA is TGTGCCAGTAGGGGACAGGGAAAGACCTATGGC. Translation gives CASRGQGKTYG. In full, the CDR3 is CASRGQGKTYGYTF.

With regard to this clone: The CDR3 goes on 3 residues after the read ends, and that part is filled in from the germline J gene. The chain employs TRBV19 and TRBJ2-6; possibly TRBD1 for D (6 bases). Trimming took 4 bases from V and 1 from J, leaving 17 bases between them. This CDR3 comprises 18 residues. Per the germline V gene, CDR1 is LNHDA and CDR2 is SQIVND (reference sequence). CDR3 bases read: TGTGCCAGTAGTAGCCCAGGGGACCCCTCTTCTGGGGCCAACGTC. This codes for CASSSPGDPSSGANV. The whole CDR3 is CASSSPGDPSSGANVLTF.